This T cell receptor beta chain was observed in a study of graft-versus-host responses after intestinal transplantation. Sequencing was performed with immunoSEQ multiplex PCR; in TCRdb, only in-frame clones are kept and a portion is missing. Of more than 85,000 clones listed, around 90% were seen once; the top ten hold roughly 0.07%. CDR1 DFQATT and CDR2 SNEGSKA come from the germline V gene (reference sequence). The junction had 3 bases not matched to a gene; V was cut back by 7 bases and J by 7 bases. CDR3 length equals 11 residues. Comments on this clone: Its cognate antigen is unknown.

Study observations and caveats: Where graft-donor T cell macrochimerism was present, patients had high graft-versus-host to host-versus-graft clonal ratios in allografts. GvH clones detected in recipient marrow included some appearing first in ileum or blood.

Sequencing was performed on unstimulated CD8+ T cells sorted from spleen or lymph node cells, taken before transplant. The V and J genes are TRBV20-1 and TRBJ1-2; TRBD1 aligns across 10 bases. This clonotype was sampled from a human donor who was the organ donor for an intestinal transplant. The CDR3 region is CSVGQGGGYTF. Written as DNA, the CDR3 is TGCAGTGTTGGACAGGGGGGTGGCTACACCTTC.